What follows are 18 T cell receptor beta chains derived from one specimen sequenced in a study of T cell repertoires in cytomegalovirus infection. Their antigen targets remain unknown. TCRdb independently ran MiXCR on the reads; one entry per CDR3 protein. The profile shows some 920,000 distinct CDR3 sequences, roughly 30% of them singletons. The input for sequencing was cultured CD8+ T cells from PBMCs, taken from culture after CMV antigen stimulation. The receptors were sampled from a human donor in good health (CMV status not recorded). Some clones in this sample may be carry-over from other donors' samples.

The CDR3 region is CASKGGRDTQYF. The CDR3 coding sequence is TGTGCCAGCAAAGGGGGACGAGATACGCAGTATTTT. The gene calls are TRBV2 and TRBJ2-3, with D possibly matching TRBD1 (6 bases). Per the germline V gene, CDR1 is SNHLY and CDR2 is FYNNEI. This CDR3 is 12 amino acids long. V dropped 7 bases and J dropped 5 bases, with 10 bases sitting between them.

The chain links TRBV7-3 to TRBJ2-1; perhaps TRBD2 as D (7 bases). This CDR3 spans 16 amino acids. Germline V lookup: CDR1 SGHTA, CDR2 FQGTGA. Trimming removed 1 base from V and 7 bases from J, with 17 bases in between. In DNA form, the CDR3 reads TGTGCCAGCAGCTTAAAAGTGGGGGGGCCGGGGAATGAGCAGTTCTTC. This gives the protein CASSLKVGGPGNEQFF.

The rearrangement uses TRBV7-4 and TRBJ1-4, with D unclear. Germline CDR1 is SGHVT and CDR2 is SQSDAQ. Trimming shortened V by 5 bases and J by 0 bases, and 10 bases separated the two germline ends. This CDR3 contains 15 residues. CDR3 sequence: CASSTLEATNEKLFF. CDR3 in DNA: TGTGCCAGCAGCACCCTTGAGGCAACTAATGAAAAACTGTTTTTT.

This clonotype has only a few counts. This chain connects TRBV2 to TRBJ1-2, with D possibly TRBD1 on 6 matching bases. The CDR3 totals 15 residues. Germline V CDR1 and CDR2: SNHLY, FYNNEI. The germline V and J ends were trimmed by 6 bases and 6 bases, with 20 bases remaining between them. The CDR3 region is CASSEIGQSSNGYTF. The CDR3 region has the DNA TGTGCCAGCAGCGAGATAGGACAGAGTTCGAATGGCTACACCTTC.

The J gene is TRBJ2-1, the V gene TRBV4-1; tentatively, D is TRBD2 (6 bases). Germline CDR1 reads MGHRA; CDR2 reads YSYEKL. The CDR3 contains 14 residues. Between the trimmed V and J ends, which lost 4 bases and 9 bases, there was a span of 16 bases. The CDR3 DNA reads TGCGCCAGCAGCCCCGAGCCCGCCGGGGGTGAGCAGTTCTTC. Translated: CASSPEPAGGEQFF.

This clonotype was counted between two and nine times. The rearrangement links TRBV6-2 or TRBV6-3 to TRBJ2-5; tentative D call: TRBD1 (6 bases). The CDR3 is 14 residues long. Germline values: CDR1 MNHEY, CDR2 SVGEGT. Trimming shortened V by 7 bases and J by 1 base, and 13 bases separated the two germline ends. Written as DNA, the CDR3 is TGTGCCAGCACCTTCACAGGGTCCCAAGAGACCCAGTACTTC. It yields the protein CASTFTGSQETQYF.

The genes are TRBV19 and TRBJ1-2, with D possibly TRBD1 on 6 matching bases. The CDR3 runs 13 residues. In germline, CDR1 is LNHDA, CDR2 SQIVND (reference sequence). The germline V and J ends were trimmed by 5 bases and 4 bases, with 11 bases remaining between them. In nucleotides, the CDR3 is TGTGCCAGTAGTCCCGAAGGGGGCTATGGCTACACCTTC. This translates into CASSPEGGYGYTF.

This clonotype was observed a handful of times. This chain links TRBV4-1 with TRBJ2-2, with TRBD2 matching 9 bases. The germline CDR1 and CDR2 sequences are MGHRA and YSYEKL. This CDR3 is 15 amino acids long. Trimming removed 2 bases from V and 6 bases from J; junction bases left unmatched: 4. The CDR3: CASSQQPSGAGELFF. In DNA form, the CDR3 reads TGCGCCAGCAGCCAACAGCCTAGCGGGGCCGGGGAGCTGTTTTTT.

V and J are TRBV4-3 and TRBJ1-2; tentatively, D is TRBD1 (5 bases). V lost 0 bases and J lost 3, with 20 bases in between. Germline V gene sequence: CDR1 LGHNA, CDR2 YSLEER. The CDR3 is made up of 18 amino acids. CDR3 loop: CASSQDPGREKADYGYTF. The CDR3 region has the DNA TGCGCCAGCAGCCAAGATCCGGGCAGGGAGAAGGCCGACTATGGCTACACCTTC.

This clonotype was seen only a few times. V usage is TRBV4-3 and J usage is TRBJ2-1; D unclear. This CDR3 region has 12 residues. Deletions cut 4 bases from V and 10 bases from J, with 11 bases between. CDR1 is LGHNA and CDR2 is YSLEER in the germline V gene. The CDR3 DNA follows: TGCGCCAGCAGCCCCGGACCCGTCGAGCAGTTCTTC. This codes for CASSPGPVEQFF.

The chain combines TRBV7-6 with TRBJ2-1, with D perhaps matching TRBD1 or TRBD2 (6 bases each). V lost 3 bases and J 7 bases, leaving 19 bases between the germline ends. Germline V gene lookup returns CDR1 SGHVS and CDR2 FNYEAQ. CDR3 length: 16 residues. CDR3 sequence: CASSFPPTGAENEQFF. CDR3 DNA sequence: TGTGCCAGCAGCTTCCCCCCAACGGGGGCGGAGAATGAGCAGTTCTTC.

The chain is built from TRBV7-8 and TRBJ1-5; D call uncertain. Germline CDR1 is SGHVS and CDR2 is FQNEAQ. The V gene lost 2 bases and the J gene lost 8 bases, with 22 bases spanning the gap. There are 17 residues in the CDR3. Here the CDR3 DNA reads TGTGCCAGCAGCTTAAGAGCCCGACTGATGCCCGAAGAGCCCCAGCATTTT. Its translation: CASSLRARLMPEEPQHF.

This chain uses TRBV6-2 or TRBV6-3 with TRBJ2-3; no reliable D call. Trimming stripped 2 bases from V and 4 bases from J, with 4 bases between. The CDR3 runs 12 residues. In germline, CDR1 is MNHEY, CDR2 SVGEGT. CDR3 nucleotide sequence: TGTGCCAGCAGTTACCGGTCAGATACGCAGTATTTT. Translating it yields CASSYRSDTQYF.

This clonotype was counted many times. The V gene is TRBV7-8, the J gene TRBJ1-5; the match to TRBD1 covers 7 bases. The CDR3 sequence is 14 residues long. Unmatched junction bases numbered 5, after V lost 2 bases and J lost 7 bases. Germline lookup yields CDR1 SGHVS and CDR2 FQNEAQ. The CDR3 DNA reads as TGTGCCAGCAGCTTAACAGGGGTGCGACAGCCCCAGCATTTT. It yields the protein CASSLTGVRQPQHF.

With respect to this clonotype: The germline gene is not matched at one end of the junction; a read error may be the cause. The chain employs TRBV10-3 and TRBJ2-3; D uncertain. Germline V gives CDR1 ENHRY, CDR2 SYGVKD. The CDR3 covers 11 residues. DNA for the CDR3: TGTACCATCACCGAGGCAGATACGCAGTATTTT. Protein: CTITEADTQYF.

The rearrangement links TRBV6-5 to TRBJ2-2; 10 nucleotides agree with TRBD1. Germline V gene data show CDR1 as MNHEY and CDR2 as SVGAGI. V was pared by 0 bases and J by 6 bases, with 10 bases of the junction left unmatched. The length of the CDR3 is 18 residues. CDR3 nucleotides: TGTGCCAGCAGTTACTCTGGGTGGGCGGGACAGGGGTCCGGGGAGCTGTTTTTT. As protein: CASSYSGWAGQGSGELFF.

This clonotype has just a few counts. The chain combines TRBV2 with TRBJ2-7; D possibly corresponds to TRBD2 (5 bases). With 0 bases removed from V and 3 bases from J, the gap between germline ends came to 12 bases. Germline loops: CDR1 SNHLY, CDR2 FYNNEI. The CDR3 runs to 15 residues. The CDR3 DNA sequence: TGTGCCAGCAGTGAAGCACCTGGAGGAGTCTACGAGCAGTACGTC. Protein: CASSEAPGGVYEQYV.

The gene calls are TRBV7-6 and TRBJ1-1; D gene uncertain. The CDR3 has 15 residues. The V end lost 2 bases, the J end lost 3 bases, and 13 bases lay between the germline ends. Germline V lookup: CDR1 SGHVS, CDR2 FNYEAQ. The CDR3 DNA reads as TGTGCCAGCAGCTTACGGACGGGCGCGGACACTGAAGCTTTCTTT. This encodes CASSLRTGADTEAFF. Full variable domain (rest looked up from reference TRBV7-6 and TRBJ1-1): GAGVSQSPRYKVTKRGQDVALRCDPISGHVSLYWYRQALGQGPEFLTYFNYEAQQDKSGLPNDRFSAERPEGSISTLTIQRTEQRDSAMYRCASSLRTGADTEAFFGQGTRLTVV.